Given below is one T cell receptor beta chain in context. J lost 4 bases, V lost 4 bases, and 15 bases had no gene match. CDR3 length equals 19 residues. CDR1 and CDR2 (germline): SGHRS, YFSETQ. These data are taken from a study of shared clonotypes between healthy human individuals. Generated by immunoSEQ multiplex PCR, the TCRdb table keeps only in-frame clones and is missing some. Among 90,000 to 150,000 clones, approximately 70% were seen once, and the ten largest hold about a quarter. This rearrangement joins TRBV5-1 to TRBJ2-1; 12 bases align to TRBD2. The sequenced material came from memory CD8+ T cells sorted from blood. Subset here: CD45RO+ cells pooled with CCR7-negative TemRA cells. The sequence was collected from a woman aged 25 to 39 in good health. CDR3 DNA: TGCGCCAGCAGCCCGGGACTAGCGGGCGAGCTAATACTATACAATGAGCAGTTCTTC. Its translation is CASSPGLAGELILYNEQFF.